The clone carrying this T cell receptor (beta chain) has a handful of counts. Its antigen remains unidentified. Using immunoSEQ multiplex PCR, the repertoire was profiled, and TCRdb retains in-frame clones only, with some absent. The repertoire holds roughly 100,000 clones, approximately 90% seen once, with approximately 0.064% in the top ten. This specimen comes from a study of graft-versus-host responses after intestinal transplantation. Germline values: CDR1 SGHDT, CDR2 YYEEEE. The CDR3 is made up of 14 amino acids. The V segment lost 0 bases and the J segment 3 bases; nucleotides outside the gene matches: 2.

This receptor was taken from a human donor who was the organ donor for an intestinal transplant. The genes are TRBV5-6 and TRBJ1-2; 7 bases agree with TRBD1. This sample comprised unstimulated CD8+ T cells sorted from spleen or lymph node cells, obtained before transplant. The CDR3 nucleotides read TGTGCCAGCAGCTTGGGGGACAGCTACTATGGCTACACCTTC. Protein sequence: CASSLGDSYYGYTF.